This TCR beta chain was sequenced in a study of blood T cell repertoires in COVID-19. Background on the study: The United States, Italy and Spain were the sources of the acute and convalescent COVID-19 samples. In each case, the material was cDNA or gDNA derived from T cells, B-cell-depleted T cells, or PBMCs.

In the source study's methods: Amplification of reference gene primers provided the estimated nucleated cell counts. TCRdb's table, derived via immunoSEQ multiplex PCR, lists solely in-frame clones and lacks some. That table is the source of V, J and clone size, and D and trimming were worked out from the DNA. The top ten clones hold about 6.6% of a sample with some 190,000 clones, nearly 90% of them seen once. The CDR3 contains 15 residues. The genes are TRBV21-1 and TRBJ2-7; the D call TRBD2 from the table was never checked on the DNA. TRBV21-1 is assigned pseudogene status. The sequence derives from a woman aged 40 to 50 who had recovered from COVID-19. Sequenced sample: peripheral blood. The CDR3 spells CANQRLAGASYEQYF. The CDR3 bases are TGTGCCAACCAACGACTAGCGGGAGCTTCCTACGAGCAGTACTTC.